The rows below give T cell receptor beta chains drawn from one sample of a study of T cell changes during pregnancy in multiple sclerosis. Using immunoSEQ multiplex PCR, the repertoire was profiled, and TCRdb retains in-frame clones only, with some absent. Of 85,000 to 95,000 clones in the sample, 90% to 95% were seen once. Sequencing used peripheral blood, obtained after pregnancy. Receptor source: a female donor in good health, enrolled as a control in a pregnancy study. The CDR3 runs from the conserved cysteine through the conserved F or W. Each record gives: clone size, V gene, J gene, D gene, CDR3 DNA, CDR3 protein. D genes are given only for firm matches. Some rows have no size entry. The others give once, few or many, or a class for an expanded clone.

size: -; V: TRBV5-4; J: TRBJ1-3; D: TRBD1; DNA: TGTGCCAGCAGCCACGCAGGACAGGGCCCTAGAAACACCATATATTTT; CDR3: CASSHAGQGPRNTIYF
size: -; V: TRBV5-6; J: TRBJ2-4; D: -; DNA: TGTGCCAGCAGCTTGGAAGAGTCCAAAAACATTCAGTACTTC; CDR3: CASSLEESKNIQYF
size: -; V: TRBV5-4; J: TRBJ2-3; D: TRBD1; DNA: TGTGCCAGCAGCAGGGACAGGGCTCAAGATACGCAGTATTTT; CDR3: CASSRDRAQDTQYF
size: once; V: TRBV9; J: TRBJ2-1; D: TRBD2; DNA: TGTGCCAGCAGCCTTGGACTAGCGGGGTACAATGAGCAGTTCTTC; CDR3: CASSLGLAGYNEQFF
size: -; V: TRBV7-6; J: TRBJ1-3; D: -; DNA: TGTGCCAGCAGCATATCACAGTTTGCCTCTGGAAACACCATATATTTT; CDR3: CASSISQFASGNTIYF
size: once; V: TRBV11-2; J: TRBJ2-7; D: TRBD1; DNA: TGTGCCAGCAGCTCAAGGGTTGGGACAGGGGGCAGCGACGAGCAGTACTTC; CDR3: CASSSRVGTGGSDEQYF
size: -; V: TRBV9; J: TRBJ2-3; D: TRBD2; DNA: TGTGCCAGCAGCGTGGGAGGGACCACAGATACGCAGTATTTT; CDR3: CASSVGGTTDTQYF
size: -; V: TRBV6-5; J: TRBJ1-5; D: -; DNA: TGTGCCAGCAGTCCGGGACACTATAGCAATCAGCCCCAGCATTTT; CDR3: CASSPGHYSNQPQHF
size: -; V: TRBV6-6; J: TRBJ1-5; D: -; DNA: TGTGCCAGCAGCCAACAGGGCGGTCAGCCCCAGCATTTT; CDR3: CASSQQGGQPQHF
size: -; V: TRBV9; J: TRBJ2-5; D: TRBD1; DNA: TGTGCCAGCAGCGTCCAGGGGGCGCAGGAGACCCAGTACTTC; CDR3: CASSVQGAQETQYF
size: -; V: TRBV5-1; J: TRBJ1-4; D: -; DNA: TGCGCCAGCAGCAGGGGCAAGCCCGAAAAACTGTTTTTT; CDR3: CASSRGKPEKLFF
size: -; V: TRBV15; J: TRBJ2-7; D: TRBD1; DNA: TGTGCCACCAGCACACCGATGGGGACAGGGTCCTACGAGCAGTACTTC; CDR3: CATSTPMGTGSYEQYF
size: -; V: TRBV4-1; J: TRBJ2-3; D: TRBD2; DNA: TGCGCCAGCAGCCCCCTTTGGGCGGGGGGGAAAGATACGCAGTATTTT; CDR3: CASSPLWAGGKDTQYF
size: -; V: TRBV7-9; J: TRBJ2-7; D: TRBD1; DNA: TGTGCCAGCAGCTTAGAGACTAAGACATGGACAGGGGGGTTCTACGAGCAGTACTTC; CDR3: CASSLETKTWTGGFYEQYF
size: -; V: TRBV6-5; J: TRBJ2-3; D: -; DNA: TGTGCCAGCAGTTGGGTTGCACAGGATACGCAGTATTTT; CDR3: CASSWVAQDTQYF
size: -; V: TRBV7-2; J: TRBJ1-2; D: TRBD1; DNA: TGTGCCAGCAGCTTAACCGGGACAGGCTATGGCTACACCTTC; CDR3: CASSLTGTGYGYTF
size: -; V: TRBV7-8; J: TRBJ2-3; D: -; DNA: TGTGCCAGCAGCCTTCGGGACACTTCTAGCACAGATACGCAGTATTTT; CDR3: CASSLRDTSSTDTQYF
size: -; V: TRBV7-9; J: TRBJ2-2; D: -; DNA: TGTGCCAGCATCCCGAGGGGCGGGGAGGACACCGGGGAGCTGTTTTTT; CDR3: CASIPRGGEDTGELFF
size: once; V: TRBV5-1; J: TRBJ1-6; D: -; DNA: TGCGCCAGCAGCTTAGTTTGGGGGCTCGGTTCACCCCTCCACTTT; CDR3: CASSLVWGLGSPLHF
size: few; V: TRBV15; J: TRBJ1-4; D: TRBD1; DNA: TGTGCCACCAGCAGTGGGGACAGCCGACTGGGTGAAAAACTGTTTTTT; CDR3: CATSSGDSRLGEKLFF
size: -; V: TRBV4-1; J: TRBJ2-7; D: TRBD1; DNA: TGCGCCAGCAGCCAAGGGGGACAGATCTACTACGAGCAGTACTTC; CDR3: CASSQGGQIYYEQYF
size: -; V: TRBV27; J: TRBJ1-2; D: -; DNA: TGTGCCAGCAGGCGGCCGGACAGTTTCTATGGCTACACCTTC; CDR3: CASRRPDSFYGYTF
size: -; V: TRBV6-5; J: TRBJ2-3; D: TRBD1; DNA: TGTGCCAGCAGTTATAGTGGGACAGGGGGCTCTCGCGCGCAGTATTTT; CDR3: CASSYSGTGGSRAQYF
size: -; V: TRBV6-5; J: TRBJ2-7; D: -; DNA: TGTGCCAGCAGTTACGACATCCGAGGGGGAAGCCTCGAGCAGTACTTC; CDR3: CASSYDIRGGSLEQYF
size: -; V: TRBV18; J: TRBJ2-1; D: TRBD1; DNA: TGTGCCAGCTCACCAGACAGGGACCTTGAGCAGTTCTTC; CDR3: CASSPDRDLEQFF
size: -; V: TRBV5-6; J: TRBJ2-5; D: TRBD2; DNA: TGTGCCAGCAGCTTGGCCGGGGGGGAGACCCAGTACTTC; CDR3: CASSLAGGETQYF
size: -; V: TRBV6-1; J: TRBJ2-1; D: -; DNA: TGTGCCAGCAGGGTTCCGGGACTTAATTACAATGAGCAGTTCTTC; CDR3: CASRVPGLNYNEQFF
size: -; V: TRBV2; J: TRBJ2-2; D: -; DNA: TGTGCCAGCAGGAGGGCTGGGGGTAGCAGGGGCACCGGGGAGCTGTTTTTT; CDR3: CASRRAGGSRGTGELFF
size: -; V: TRBV29-1; J: TRBJ2-1; D: TRBD2; DNA: TGCAGCGTTGAGGGAACGCGGGGGGCTGCCTACAATGAGCAGTTCTTC; CDR3: CSVEGTRGAAYNEQFF
size: -; V: TRBV14; J: TRBJ1-2; D: -; DNA: TGTGCCAGCAGCCAAGACTCAGGGTTGGGCTACACCTTC; CDR3: CASSQDSGLGYTF
size: -; V: TRBV5-1; J: TRBJ2-5; D: -; DNA: TGCGCCAGCAGCTTGGGGGCACAGGGTTGGGAGACCCAGTACTTC; CDR3: CASSLGAQGWETQYF
size: -; V: TRBV18; J: TRBJ2-2; D: TRBD1; DNA: TGTGCCAGCTCGACAGGGACGGCCGGGGAGCTGTTTTTT; CDR3: CASSTGTAGELFF
size: -; V: TRBV14; J: TRBJ2-3; D: TRBD2; DNA: TGTGCCAGCAGCCAAGATCGGGGGGGCAGGGATACGCAGTATTTT; CDR3: CASSQDRGGRDTQYF
size: -; V: TRBV2; J: TRBJ2-2; D: -; DNA: TGTGCCAGCAAGGGCGGGACAGCGAACACCGGGGAGCTGTTTTTT; CDR3: CASKGGTANTGELFF
size: once; V: TRBV7-6; J: TRBJ2-7; D: TRBD1; DNA: TGTGCCAGCAGCCAGGTGGGACAGGTTGACGAGCAGTACTTC; CDR3: CASSQVGQVDEQYF
size: -; V: TRBV7-9; J: TRBJ1-2; D: -; DNA: TGTGCCAGCAGCTCGACAGGCCGTGGCTTCTTC; CDR3: CASSSTGRGFF
size: once; V: TRBV19; J: TRBJ2-3; D: TRBD2; DNA: TGTGCCAGTAGTATCAGCGGGGGGACCACAGATACGCAGTATTTT; CDR3: CASSISGGTTDTQYF
size: -; V: TRBV4-3; J: TRBJ1-1; D: -; DNA: TGCGCCAGCAGCCAAGTAAGGGACTTGGGGACTGAAGCTTTCTTT; CDR3: CASSQVRDLGTEAFF
size: -; V: TRBV9; J: TRBJ2-1; D: TRBD2; DNA: TGTGCCAGCAGCGTAGATGGGACTAGCTCCAATGAGCAGTTCTTC; CDR3: CASSVDGTSSNEQFF
size: -; V: TRBV27; J: TRBJ2-1; D: -; DNA: TGTGCCAGCATAAGTGTAGGCGGCAATCCGTTTTACAATGAGCAGTTCTTC; CDR3: CASISVGGNPFYNEQFF
size: -; V: TRBV9; J: TRBJ2-7; D: TRBD1; DNA: TGTGCCAGCAACCCCGGGACAGCAACGTACGAGCAGTACTTC; CDR3: CASNPGTATYEQYF
size: once; V: TRBV4-3; J: TRBJ1-5; D: -; DNA: TGCGCCAGCAGCCAAGATAGGGGTTCGGGCCAGCCCCAGCATTTT; CDR3: CASSQDRGSGQPQHF
size: -; V: TRBV5-6; J: TRBJ1-4; D: -; DNA: TGTGCCAGCAGGTTGAGGGGGGGAGGTGAAAAACTGTTTTTT; CDR3: CASRLRGGGEKLFF
size: once; V: TRBV10-3; J: TRBJ2-5; D: TRBD1; DNA: TGTGCCATCAGGGGTCGGACAGGGGGCGAGGCTGAGACCCAGTACTTC; CDR3: CAIRGRTGGEAETQYF
size: few; V: TRBV9; J: TRBJ1-6; D: TRBD1; DNA: TGTGCCAGCAGTCCATCGACAGGGACGCATTCACCCCTCCACTTT; CDR3: CASSPSTGTHSPLHF
size: once; V: TRBV30; J: TRBJ1-1; D: TRBD1; DNA: TGTGCCTGGGGGGACAGGGGTTCAGATTTCTTT; CDR3: CAWGDRGSDFF
size: -; V: TRBV6-5; J: TRBJ1-2; D: -; DNA: TGTGCCAGCATCGGGGGGCGCTGGACAGATGGCTACACCTTC; CDR3: CASIGGRWTDGYTF
size: -; V: TRBV15; J: TRBJ2-5; D: -; DNA: TGTGCCACCAGCAGGACGCTCAAACTGTTGCAGGGGCGAGAGACCCAGTACTTC; CDR3: CATSRTLKLLQGRETQYF
size: -; V: TRBV6-4; J: TRBJ2-6; D: TRBD1; DNA: TGTGCCAGCAGTGGACAGGGTCACTCTGGGGCCAACGTCCTGACTTTC; CDR3: CASSGQGHSGANVLTF
size: -; V: TRBV19; J: TRBJ1-5; D: TRBD1; DNA: TGTGCCAGTACCCGCGACAGGGCTCAGCCCCAGCATTTT; CDR3: CASTRDRAQPQHF
size: once; V: TRBV9; J: TRBJ2-2; D: TRBD2; DNA: TGTGCCAGCAGCGGGGGTTCTAGCGGGGTCGCCGGGGAGCTGTTTTTT; CDR3: CASSGGSSGVAGELFF
size: -; V: TRBV4-2; J: TRBJ2-5; D: -; DNA: TGTGCCAGCAGCCAATACAGGTCTTCAAGAGGAGATTGGCAAGAGACCCAGTACTTC; CDR3: CASSQYRSSRGDWQETQYF
size: -; V: TRBV7-9; J: TRBJ2-3; D: TRBD1; DNA: TGTGCCAGCAGCTTGGGACAGATGAGCACAGATACGCAGTATTTT; CDR3: CASSLGQMSTDTQYF
size: -; V: TRBV27; J: TRBJ1-1; D: -; DNA: TGTGCCAGCAGTTCCACACCTCGGGGTCGCGTAGTCCGCTCTGAAGCTTTCTTT; CDR3: CASSSTPRGRVVRSEAFF
size: -; V: TRBV19; J: TRBJ1-1; D: -; DNA: TGTGCCAGTAGGGGTACTATAGCTCGAAACACTGAAGCTTTCTTT; CDR3: CASRGTIARNTEAFF